The 21 T cell receptor beta chains reported below all come from one sample, sequenced in a study of T cells in lung cancer brain metastases. Here immunoSEQ multiplex PCR was the method, and the copy in TCRdb shows in-frame clones only, minus some. The data contain 5,000 to 7,000 clones, just over 85% of them singletons. Sequencing input: tumor tissue from the primary lung tumor. Receptors were obtained from a man aged 50-59 years with non-small cell lung cancer.

To note about this clone: Its ends do not fully match the called genes, so a read error is possible. The sample contains more than one DNA sequence encoding this CDR3. The chain recombines TRBV6-5 with TRBJ1-5; D unclear. Germline V gene lookup returns CDR1 MNHEY and CDR2 SVGAGI. This CDR3 has 13 amino acids. As DNA, the CDR3 is TGTGCCAGCAGACTAAGTAGCAATCAGCCCCAACATTTT. Residues: CASRLSSNQPQHF.

This chain connects TRBV5-4 to TRBJ2-1, with D possibly TRBD2 on 7 matching bases. From germline, CDR1 is SGHNT and CDR2 YYREEE (reference sequence). The CDR3 length is 15 residues. V shed 0 bases and J shed 15 bases, with 22 bases lying between them. In nucleotides, the CDR3 is TGTGCCAGCAGCTTGGCCCCGGGGGGCGTCAAAAATATGTTCTTC. This gives the protein CASSLAPGGVKNMFF.

CDR3 nucleotides: TGTGCCAGCAGGAAATCGACAGGGGGCTTGGGTTCACCCCTCCACTTT. Its translation: CASRKSTGGLGSPLHF. The rearrangement links TRBV4-2 to TRBJ1-6; 10 bases line up with TRBD1. V lost 6 bases and J lost 9; bases outside the gene matches: 11. CDR3 length: 16 amino acids. Per the germline V gene, CDR1 is LGHNA and CDR2 is YNFKEQ.

A few counts support this clone. The chain couples TRBV9 to TRBJ1-3; 11 bases match TRBD1. The junction had 3 bases not matched to a gene; V was cut back by 0 bases and J by 4 bases. This CDR3 has 16 residues. The germline V gene encodes CDR1 SGDLS and CDR2 YYNGEE. CDR3 DNA: TGTGCCAGCAGCGTAGGGACAGGGGGCGCAGGAAACACCATATATTTT. Translation gives CASSVGTGGAGNTIYF.

On this clone itself: Other DNA sequences from this sample encode an identical CDR3 as well. This chain links TRBV7-2 with TRBJ1-5; D unresolved. V was pared by 2 bases and J by 5 bases, with 7 bases between. This CDR3 has 13 residues. The germline V gene encodes CDR1 SGHTA and CDR2 FQGNSA. This chain's CDR3 is CASSLWRDQPQHF. CDR3 DNA sequence: TGTGCCAGCAGCTTATGGAGAGATCAGCCCCAGCATTTT.

This clone was observed once. The chain combines TRBV18 with TRBJ1-2; D remains ambiguous. Per germline, CDR1 KGHSH and CDR2 LQKENI. The CDR3 loop spans 14 amino acids. Trimming shortened V by 2 bases and J by 2 bases, and 9 bases separated the two germline ends. CDR3: CASSPARRNYGYTF. DNA of the CDR3: TGTGCCAGCTCACCAGCCAGGCGAAACTATGGCTACACCTTC.

V usage is TRBV30 and J usage is TRBJ1-2, with 7 bases identical to TRBD1. J gave up 4 bases and V 7 bases, and 12 bases lay outside the gene matches. Per germline, CDR1 GTSNPN and CDR2 SVGIG (reference sequence). The CDR3 totals 14 residues. The CDR3 sequence is CASKTGEGGYGYTF. In DNA, the CDR3 is TGTGCCTCCAAAACAGGGGAAGGGGGCTATGGCTACACCTTC.

The chain has TRBV2 and TRBJ2-7; TRBD1 is a possible D gene (5 bases). Germline CDR1 and CDR2: SNHLY and FYNNEI. V lost 5 bases to trimming and J lost 5 bases, with 13 bases between them. The CDR3 is made up of 13 amino acids. CDR3 nucleotide sequence: TGTGCCAGCAGTCGGCAGGGAAGAAACGAGCAGTACTTC. Its protein is CASSRQGRNEQYF.

The chain recombines TRBV4-2 with TRBJ2-5; the D gene is possibly TRBD2 (7 bases). CDR3 length equals 14 residues. Between the trimmed V and J ends, which lost 4 bases and 5 bases, there was a span of 14 bases. Germline values: CDR1 LGHNA, CDR2 YNFKEQ. The CDR3, as DNA: TGTGCCAGCAGCCTTGGGGGGGCTGGGGAGACCCAGTACTTC. This sequence encodes CASSLGGAGETQYF.

The chain combines TRBV30 with TRBJ1-5; no definite D call. With 1 base removed from V and 4 bases from J, the gap between germline ends came to 8 bases. The germline gives CDR1 GTSNPN, CDR2 SVGIG (reference sequence). This CDR3 has 13 residues. The CDR3 sequence is CAWSASENQPQHF. The CDR3 nucleotides read TGTGCCTGGAGTGCTAGTGAGAATCAGCCCCAGCATTTT. The full variable domain, with the rest looked up from reference TRBV30 and TRBJ1-5, is SQTIHQWPATLVQPVGSPLSLECTVEGTSNPNLYWYRQAAGRGLQLLFYSVGIGQISSEVPQNLSASRPQDRQFILSSKKLLLSDSGFYLCAWSASENQPQHFGDGTRLSIL.

The chain joins TRBV30 to TRBJ1-3; D is possibly TRBD1 (6 bases). This CDR3 has 15 amino acids. Germline CDR1 reads GTSNPN; CDR2 reads SVGIG (reference sequence). V dropped 3 bases and J dropped 0 bases, with 12 bases sitting between them. DNA of the CDR3: TGTGCCTGGAGCACAGGGTTTCTCTCTGGAAACACCATATATTTT. Translation: CAWSTGFLSGNTIYF.

This chain joins TRBV5-4 and TRBJ2-3; 10 bases agree with TRBD2. V lost 9 bases to trimming and J lost 12 bases; unmatched junction nucleotides: 16. The CDR3 extends over 14 amino acids. The germline V gene encodes CDR1 SGHNT and CDR2 YYREEE (reference sequence). CDR3: CATSAGGGGSRQYF. The CDR3 region has the DNA TGTGCCACCTCAGCGGGGGGGGGAGGTAGTCGACAGTATTTT. The entire variable domain, with the rest obtained from reference TRBV5-4 and TRBJ2-3, is as follows: ETGVTQSPTHLIKTRGQQVTLRCSSQSGHNTVSWYQQALGQGPQFIFQYYREEENGRGNFPPRFSGLQFPNYSSELNVNALELDDSALYLCATSAGGGGSRQYFGPGTRLTVL.

The V gene is TRBV7-9, the J gene TRBJ2-7; D might be TRBD1 (6 bases). V dropped 8 bases and J dropped 0 bases, with 11 bases sitting between them. CDR1 is SEHNR, CDR2 FQNEAQ, per germline (reference sequence). CDR3 size: 13 residues. The CDR3 region is CASAVGGSYEQYF. The DNA of the CDR3 is TGTGCCAGCGCGGTAGGGGGCTCCTACGAGCAGTACTTC.

The J gene is TRBJ1-5, the V gene TRBV19; TRBD1 is a possible D gene (6 bases). The V and J ends lost 6 bases and 6 bases respectively, with 18 bases between them. The length of the CDR3 is 15 residues. Germline-derived CDR1 and CDR2 are LNHDA and SQIVND (reference sequence). Here the CDR3 reads CASSPHRGGIQPQHF. For the CDR3, the DNA is TGTGCCAGTAGCCCCCACAGAGGGGGGATTCAGCCCCAGCATTTT.

V and J are TRBV11-2 and TRBJ2-7, with D uncertain. Germline CDR1 and CDR2: SGHAT and FQNNGV. This CDR3 is 13 amino acids long. The V end was cut by 3 bases, the J end by 4 bases, with 10 bases between. The CDR3 loop is CASSLGNNYEQYF. DNA for the CDR3: TGTGCCAGCAGCTTGGGCAACAATTACGAGCAGTACTTC.

The rearrangement uses TRBV15 and TRBJ1-1, with D maybe TRBD1 (6 bases). V was pared by 11 bases and J by 1 base, with 11 bases between. The CDR3 loop spans 12 amino acids. Germline V gene lookup returns CDR1 LNHNV and CDR2 YYDKDF (reference sequence). The CDR3 nucleotides are TGTGCCGCCCGGACAGCGAACACTGAAGCTTTCTTT. Its protein is CAARTANTEAFF.

This clone was counted a few times. The chain has TRBV30 and TRBJ1-3, with 7 bases fitting TRBD1. The ends lost 2 bases at V and 7 bases at J; junction bases unmatched: 5. This CDR3 is built from 13 residues. Germline values: CDR1 GTSNPN, CDR2 SVGIG (reference sequence). The CDR3 region is CAWSLLTGNTIYF. CDR3 bases: TGTGCCTGGAGTCTACTGACAGGGAACACCATATATTTT.

The chain combines TRBV5-6 with TRBJ2-3; D might be TRBD2 (6 bases). The CDR3 is made up of 12 amino acids. The V end was cut by 2 bases, the J end by 5 bases, with 6 bases between. The germline V gene has CDR1 SGHDT and CDR2 YYEEEE. CDR3 DNA sequence: TGTGCCAGCAGCTTCGGGGGAGATACGCAGTATTTT. It is translated as CASSFGGDTQYF.

The chain carries TRBV5-1 and TRBJ2-5; a weak D match, TRBD1 (6 bases). The V gene's germline CDR1 is SGHRS and CDR2 YFSETQ. This CDR3 has 15 residues. V lost 3 bases, J lost 4 bases, and 16 bases lay in between. CDR3 region: CASSYGQPEVETQYF. In nucleotides, the CDR3 is TGCGCCAGCAGCTACGGACAGCCTGAGGTAGAGACCCAGTACTTC.

The chain recombines TRBV29-1 with TRBJ2-5, with 13 positions matching TRBD2. There are 15 residues in the CDR3. Unmatched junction bases numbered 5, after V lost 2 bases and J lost 5 bases. Per the germline V gene, CDR1 is SQVTM and CDR2 is ANQGSEA. CDR3 region: CSVERTSGGGETQYF. The CDR3 DNA is TGCAGCGTTGAAAGGACTAGCGGGGGTGGGGAGACCCAGTACTTC.

The chain joins TRBV27 to TRBJ2-7; 10 bases map to TRBD2. The CDR3 extends over 17 amino acids. CDR1 and CDR2 from the germline V gene are MNHEY and SMNVEV (reference sequence). The V and J ends lost 0 bases and 3 bases, in that order; junction bases with no gene match: 8. The chain's CDR3 is CASSLSSPGLASYEQYF. As DNA, the CDR3 is TGTGCCAGCAGTTTATCCTCCCCGGGACTAGCGAGCTACGAGCAGTACTTC.